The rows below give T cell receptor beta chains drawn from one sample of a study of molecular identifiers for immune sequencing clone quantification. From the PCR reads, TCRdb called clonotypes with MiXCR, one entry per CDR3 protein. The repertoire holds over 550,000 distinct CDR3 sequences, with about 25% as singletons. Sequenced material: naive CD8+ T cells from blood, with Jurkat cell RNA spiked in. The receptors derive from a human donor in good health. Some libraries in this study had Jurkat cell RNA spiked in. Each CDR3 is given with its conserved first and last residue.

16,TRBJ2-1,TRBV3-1,CASSQDLERSYNEQFF
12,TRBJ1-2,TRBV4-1,CASGQEDYDYTF
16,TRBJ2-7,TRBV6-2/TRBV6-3,CASRSLAGTGGNEQYF
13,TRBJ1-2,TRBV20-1,CSAVPRTNYGYTF
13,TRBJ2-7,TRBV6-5,CASSYSRNYEQYF
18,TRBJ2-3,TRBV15,CATSREGLAGVFADTQYF
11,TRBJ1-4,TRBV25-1,CASTGGRKLFF
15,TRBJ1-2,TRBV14,CASSQDVGSNRGYTF
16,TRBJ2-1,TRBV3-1,CASSQEAGVAYNEQFF
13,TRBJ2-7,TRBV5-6,CASSGPRAYEQYF
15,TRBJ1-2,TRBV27,CASSFPYRVNYGYTF
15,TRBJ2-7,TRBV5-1,CASSLSSAGQYEQYF
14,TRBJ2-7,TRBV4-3,CASSPSSGFDEQYF
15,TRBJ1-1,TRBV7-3,CASSLIGDWKSEAFF
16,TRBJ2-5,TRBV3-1,CASSQGASLAGETQYF
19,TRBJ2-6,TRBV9,CASSVGSGRAYDGANVLTF
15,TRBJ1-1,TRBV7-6,CASSSAALGDTEALF
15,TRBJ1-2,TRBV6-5,CASRQGQGVPYGYTF
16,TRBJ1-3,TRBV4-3,CASSQDRWISGNTIYF
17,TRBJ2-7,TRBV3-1,CASSQVWQGPTSYEQYF
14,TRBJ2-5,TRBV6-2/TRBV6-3,CASISGSLQETQYF
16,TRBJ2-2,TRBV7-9,CASSFWEGARTGELFF
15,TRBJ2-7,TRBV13,CASSLEGQGAREQYF
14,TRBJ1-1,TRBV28,CASSFRRTNTEAFF
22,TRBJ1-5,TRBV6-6,CASRPRRPGDRGYFGSNQPQHF
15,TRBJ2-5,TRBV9,CASSPRRGNQETQYF
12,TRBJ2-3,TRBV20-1,CSARMGTDTQYF
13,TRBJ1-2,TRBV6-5,CASSFRTGEGYTF
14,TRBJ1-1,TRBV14,CASSLGTSRSEAFF
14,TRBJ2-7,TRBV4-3,CASSQDRYFNEQYF
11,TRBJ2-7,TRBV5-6,CASSSPGEQYF
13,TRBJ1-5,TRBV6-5,CATGAPSNQPQHF
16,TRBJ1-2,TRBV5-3,CASSLGVTGFGYGYTF
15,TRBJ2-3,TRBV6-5,CASTPGNLGTDTQYF
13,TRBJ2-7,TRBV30,CAWSVSETNKQYF
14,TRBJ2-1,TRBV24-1,CATSDKLGGNEQFF
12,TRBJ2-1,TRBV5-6,CASSSDSNEQFF
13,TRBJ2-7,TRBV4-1,CASSQAQGNEQYF
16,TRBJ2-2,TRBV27,CASRIGTARSTGELFF
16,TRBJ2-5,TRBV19,CASTPPGLPYQETQYF
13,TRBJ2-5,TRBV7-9,CALRGALQETQYF
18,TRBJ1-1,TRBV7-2,CASSYLSGTAILNTEAFF
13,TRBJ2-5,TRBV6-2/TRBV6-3,CASGPGGQETQYF
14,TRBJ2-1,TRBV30,CAWITGTGGGEQFF
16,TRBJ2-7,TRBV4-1,CASSPSGPSVHYEQYF
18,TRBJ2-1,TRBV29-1,CSVEGRIAGGGWYNEQFF
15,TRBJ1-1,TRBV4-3,CAGSPQQGLNTEAFF
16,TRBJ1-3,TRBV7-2,CASSLQGQPSGNTIYF
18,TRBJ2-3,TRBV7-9,CASSPVWDYGHHTDTQYF